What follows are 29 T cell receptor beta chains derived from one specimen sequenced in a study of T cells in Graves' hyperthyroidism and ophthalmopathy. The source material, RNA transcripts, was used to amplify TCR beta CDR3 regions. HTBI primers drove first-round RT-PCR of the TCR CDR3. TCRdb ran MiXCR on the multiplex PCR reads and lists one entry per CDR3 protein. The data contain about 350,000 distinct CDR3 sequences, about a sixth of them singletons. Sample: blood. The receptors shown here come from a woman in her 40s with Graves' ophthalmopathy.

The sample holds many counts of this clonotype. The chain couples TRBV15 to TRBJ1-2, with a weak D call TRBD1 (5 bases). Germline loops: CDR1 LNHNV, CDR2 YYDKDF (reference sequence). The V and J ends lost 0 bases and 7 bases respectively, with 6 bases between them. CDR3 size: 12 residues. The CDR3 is CATSRDRVGYTF. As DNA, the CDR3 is TGTGCCACCAGCAGAGACAGGGTTGGCTACACCTTC.

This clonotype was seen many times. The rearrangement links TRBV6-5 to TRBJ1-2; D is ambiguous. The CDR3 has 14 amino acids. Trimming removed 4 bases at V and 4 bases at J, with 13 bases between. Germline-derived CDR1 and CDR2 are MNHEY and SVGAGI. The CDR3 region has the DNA TGTGCCAGCAGTTCACCGGGCCTCAGCTATGGCTACACCTTC. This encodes CASSSPGLSYGYTF.

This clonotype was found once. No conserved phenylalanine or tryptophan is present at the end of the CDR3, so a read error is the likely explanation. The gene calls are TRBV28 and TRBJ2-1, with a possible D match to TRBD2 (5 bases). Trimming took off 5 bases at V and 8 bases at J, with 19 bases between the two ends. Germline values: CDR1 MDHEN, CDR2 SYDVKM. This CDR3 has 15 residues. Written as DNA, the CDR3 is TGTGCCAGCAGTCCCCCGGGAAGTGGGAGTTATGAGCAGTTCTTA. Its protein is CASSPPGSGSYEQFL.

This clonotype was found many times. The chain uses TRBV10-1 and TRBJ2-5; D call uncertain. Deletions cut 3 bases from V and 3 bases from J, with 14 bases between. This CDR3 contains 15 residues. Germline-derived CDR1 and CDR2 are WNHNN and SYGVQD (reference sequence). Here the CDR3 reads CASSDGRQWKETQYF. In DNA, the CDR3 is TGCGCCAGCAGTGACGGCAGGCAATGGAAAGAGACCCAGTACTTC.

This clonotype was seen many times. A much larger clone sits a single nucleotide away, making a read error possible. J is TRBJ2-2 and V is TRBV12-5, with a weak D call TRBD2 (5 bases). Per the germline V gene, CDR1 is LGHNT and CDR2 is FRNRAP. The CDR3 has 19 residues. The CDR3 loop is CASGLGKDPGKYNTGELSF. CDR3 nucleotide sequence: TGTGCTAGTGGTTTGGGGAAAGACCCCGGGAAGTATAACACCGGGGAGCTGTCTTTT.

The CDR3 sequence: CASSLALTKTGELFF. The DNA for the CDR3 is TGTGCCAGCAGTTTAGCCCTAACAAAGACCGGGGAGCTGTTTTTT. This chain joins TRBV12-3 or TRBV12-4 and TRBJ2-2; D gene unclear. V was shortened by 0 bases and J by 5 bases, with 10 bases between the two germline ends. This CDR3 has 15 amino acids.

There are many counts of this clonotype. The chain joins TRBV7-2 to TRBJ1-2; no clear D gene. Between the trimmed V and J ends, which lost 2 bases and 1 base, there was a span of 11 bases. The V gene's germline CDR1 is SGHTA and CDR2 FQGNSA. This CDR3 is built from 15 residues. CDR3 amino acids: CASSLQPGGNYGYTF. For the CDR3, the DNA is TGTGCCAGCAGCTTACAACCAGGAGGTAACTATGGCTACACCTTC.

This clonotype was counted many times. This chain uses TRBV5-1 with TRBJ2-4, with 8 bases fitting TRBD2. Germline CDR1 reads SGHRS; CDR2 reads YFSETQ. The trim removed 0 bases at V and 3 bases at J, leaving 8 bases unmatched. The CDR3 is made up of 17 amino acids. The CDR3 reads CASSLAPTSEVKNIQYF. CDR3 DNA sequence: TGCGCCAGCAGCTTGGCCCCGACTAGCGAGGTCAAAAACATTCAGTACTTC. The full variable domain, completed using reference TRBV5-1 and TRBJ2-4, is KAGVTQTPRYLIKTRGQQVTLSCSPISGHRSVSWYQQTPGQGLQFLFEYFSETQRNKGNFPGRFSGRQFSNSRSEMNVSTLELGDSALYLCASSLAPTSEVKNIQYFGAGTRLSVL.

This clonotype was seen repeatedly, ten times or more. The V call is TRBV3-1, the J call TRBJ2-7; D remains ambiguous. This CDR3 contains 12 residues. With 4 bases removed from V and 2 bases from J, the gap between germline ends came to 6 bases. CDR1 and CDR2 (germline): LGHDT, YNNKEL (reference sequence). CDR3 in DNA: TGTGCCAGCAGCCGGGTGGCCTACGAGCAGTACTTC. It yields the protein CASSRVAYEQYF.

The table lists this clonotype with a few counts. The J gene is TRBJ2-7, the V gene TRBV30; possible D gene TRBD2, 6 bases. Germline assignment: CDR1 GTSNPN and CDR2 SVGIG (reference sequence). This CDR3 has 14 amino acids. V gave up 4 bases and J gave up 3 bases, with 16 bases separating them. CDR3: CAWKPGDFFYEQYF. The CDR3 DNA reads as TGTGCCTGGAAACCCGGGGACTTCTTCTACGAGCAGTACTTC.

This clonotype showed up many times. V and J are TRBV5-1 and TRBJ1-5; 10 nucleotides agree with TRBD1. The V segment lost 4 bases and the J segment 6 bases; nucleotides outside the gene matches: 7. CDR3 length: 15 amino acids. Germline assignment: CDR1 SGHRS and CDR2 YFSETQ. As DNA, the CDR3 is TGCGCCAGCAGCCTTGGGGGACAGGGGAGTCAGCCCCAGCATTTT. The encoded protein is CASSLGGQGSQPQHF.

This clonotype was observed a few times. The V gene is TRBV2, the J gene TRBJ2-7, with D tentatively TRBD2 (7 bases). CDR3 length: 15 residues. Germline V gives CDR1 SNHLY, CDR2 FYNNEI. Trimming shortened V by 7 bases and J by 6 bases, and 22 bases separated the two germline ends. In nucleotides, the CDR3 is TGTGCCAGCAAGGAAGGGGGAGGGCCGTATTCCGAGCAGTACTTC. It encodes CASKEGGGPYSEQYF.

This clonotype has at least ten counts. The CDR3 DNA reads TGCAGCGTTGAAGATGCAGCGGGCTACGAGCAGTACTTC. It encodes CSVEDAAGYEQYF. V and J are TRBV29-1 and TRBJ2-7; a possible D gene is TRBD2 (6 bases). CDR3 length: 13 amino acids. Germline V CDR1 and CDR2: SQVTM, ANQGSEA. Trimming took 0 bases from V and 3 from J, leaving 9 bases between them.

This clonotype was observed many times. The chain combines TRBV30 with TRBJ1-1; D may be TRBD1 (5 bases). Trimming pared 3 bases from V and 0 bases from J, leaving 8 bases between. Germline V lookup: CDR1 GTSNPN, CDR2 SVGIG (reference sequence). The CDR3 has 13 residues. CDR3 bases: TGTGCCTGGAGAGAGGGGATGAACACTGAAGCTTTCTTT. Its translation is CAWREGMNTEAFF.

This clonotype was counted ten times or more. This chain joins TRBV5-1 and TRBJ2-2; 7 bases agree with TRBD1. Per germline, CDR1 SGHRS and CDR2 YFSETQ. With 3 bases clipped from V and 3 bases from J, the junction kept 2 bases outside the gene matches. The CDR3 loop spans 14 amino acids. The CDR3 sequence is CASSSTGDTGELFF. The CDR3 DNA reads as TGCGCCAGCAGCTCCACAGGGGACACCGGGGAGCTGTTTTTT. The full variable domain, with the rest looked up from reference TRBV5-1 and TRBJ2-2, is KAGVTQTPRYLIKTRGQQVTLSCSPISGHRSVSWYQQTPGQGLQFLFEYFSETQRNKGNFPGRFSGRQFSNSRSEMNVSTLELGDSALYLCASSSTGDTGELFFGEGSRLTVL.

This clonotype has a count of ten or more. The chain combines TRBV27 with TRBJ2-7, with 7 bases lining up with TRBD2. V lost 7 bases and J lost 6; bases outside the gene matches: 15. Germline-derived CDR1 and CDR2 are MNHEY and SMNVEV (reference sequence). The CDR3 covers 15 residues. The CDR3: CASTPGDWRGSEQYF. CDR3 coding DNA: TGTGCCAGCACCCCCGGTGATTGGCGGGGGTCCGAGCAGTACTTC.

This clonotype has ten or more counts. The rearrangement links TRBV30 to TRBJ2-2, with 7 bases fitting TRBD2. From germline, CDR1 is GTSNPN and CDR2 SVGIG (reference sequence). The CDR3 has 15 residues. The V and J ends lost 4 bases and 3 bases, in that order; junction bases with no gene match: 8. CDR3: CAWKSQRGHTGELFF. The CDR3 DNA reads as TGTGCCTGGAAGTCCCAGCGGGGTCACACCGGGGAGCTGTTTTTT.

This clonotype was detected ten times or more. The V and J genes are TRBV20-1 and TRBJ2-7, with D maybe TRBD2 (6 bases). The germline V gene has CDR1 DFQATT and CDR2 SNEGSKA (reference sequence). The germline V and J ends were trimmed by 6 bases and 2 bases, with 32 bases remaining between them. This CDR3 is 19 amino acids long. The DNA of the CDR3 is TGCAGTGCCGGGCCCCTTGTGGTGGCGGGGAAAAATACGGCCTACGAGCAGTACTTC. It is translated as CSAGPLVVAGKNTAYEQYF.

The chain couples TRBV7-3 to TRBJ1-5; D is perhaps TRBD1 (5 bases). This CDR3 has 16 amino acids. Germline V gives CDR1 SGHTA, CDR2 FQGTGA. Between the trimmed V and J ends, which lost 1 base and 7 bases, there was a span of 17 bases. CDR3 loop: CASSLRRRELVQPQHF. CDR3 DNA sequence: TGTGCCAGCAGCTTAAGGCGCAGGGAATTGGTGCAGCCCCAGCATTTT.

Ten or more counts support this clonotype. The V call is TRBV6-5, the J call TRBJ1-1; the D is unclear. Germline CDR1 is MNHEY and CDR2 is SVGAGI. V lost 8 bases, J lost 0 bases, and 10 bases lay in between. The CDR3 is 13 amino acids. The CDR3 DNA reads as TGTGCCAGCGGATTAATTATGAACACTGAAGCTTTCTTT. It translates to CASGLIMNTEAFF.

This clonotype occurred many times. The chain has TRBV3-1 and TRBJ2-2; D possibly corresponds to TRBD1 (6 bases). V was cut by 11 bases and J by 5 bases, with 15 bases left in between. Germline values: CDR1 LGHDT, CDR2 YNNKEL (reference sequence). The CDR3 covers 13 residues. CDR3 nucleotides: TGTGCCTCCAGACAGGAGTCGACCGGGGAGCTGTTTTTT. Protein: CASRQESTGELFF.

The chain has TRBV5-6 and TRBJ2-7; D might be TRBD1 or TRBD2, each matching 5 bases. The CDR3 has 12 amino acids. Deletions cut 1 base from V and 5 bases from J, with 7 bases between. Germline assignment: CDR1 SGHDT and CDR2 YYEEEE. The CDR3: CASSLWGNEQYF. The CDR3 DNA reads TGTGCCAGCAGCTTGTGGGGGAACGAGCAGTACTTC. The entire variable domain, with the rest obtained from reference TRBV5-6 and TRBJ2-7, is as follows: DAGVTQSPTHLIKTRGQQVTLRCSPKSGHDTVSWYQQALGQGPQFIFQYYEEEERQRGNFPDRFSGHQFPNYSSELNVNALLLGDSALYLCASSLWGNEQYFGPGTRLTVT.

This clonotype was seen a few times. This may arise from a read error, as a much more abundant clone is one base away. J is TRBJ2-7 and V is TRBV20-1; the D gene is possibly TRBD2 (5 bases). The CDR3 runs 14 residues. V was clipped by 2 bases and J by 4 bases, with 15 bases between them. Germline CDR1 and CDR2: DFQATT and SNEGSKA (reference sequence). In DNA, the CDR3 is TGCAGTGCTAGACCGCGACTATCGGATTACGAGCAGTACTTC. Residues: CSARPRLSDYEQYF.

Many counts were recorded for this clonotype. This chain's CDR3 is CASSPNRGLLSYEQYF. As DNA, the CDR3 is TGTGCCAGCAGCCCGAACAGGGGGCTTTTGTCCTACGAGCAGTACTTC. The gene calls are TRBV12-3 or TRBV12-4 and TRBJ2-7; 9 bases map to TRBD1. V lost 6 bases, J lost 1 base, and 10 bases stayed unmatched. The CDR3 runs to 16 residues.

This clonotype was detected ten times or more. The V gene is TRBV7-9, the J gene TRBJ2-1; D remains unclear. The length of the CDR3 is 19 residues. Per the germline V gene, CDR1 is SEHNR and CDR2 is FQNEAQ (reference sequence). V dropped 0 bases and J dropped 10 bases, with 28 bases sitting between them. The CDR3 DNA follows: TGTGCCAGCAGCTTAGCGCGGCAGGACGCTAACCCGCTCTCAAGGGAGCAGTTCTTC. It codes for CASSLARQDANPLSREQFF.

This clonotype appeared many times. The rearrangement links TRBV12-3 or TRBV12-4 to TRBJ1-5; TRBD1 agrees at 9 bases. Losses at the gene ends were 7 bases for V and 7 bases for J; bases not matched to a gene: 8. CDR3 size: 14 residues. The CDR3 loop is CASTTQGARQPQHF. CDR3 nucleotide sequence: TGTGCCAGCACTACACAGGGGGCGCGACAGCCCCAGCATTTT.

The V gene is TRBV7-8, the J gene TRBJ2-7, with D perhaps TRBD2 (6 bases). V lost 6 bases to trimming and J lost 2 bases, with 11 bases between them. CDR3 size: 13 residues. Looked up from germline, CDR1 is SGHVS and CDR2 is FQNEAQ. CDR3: CASSRRVTYEQYF. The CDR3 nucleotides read TGTGCCAGCAGTCGGAGGGTAACCTACGAGCAGTACTTC.

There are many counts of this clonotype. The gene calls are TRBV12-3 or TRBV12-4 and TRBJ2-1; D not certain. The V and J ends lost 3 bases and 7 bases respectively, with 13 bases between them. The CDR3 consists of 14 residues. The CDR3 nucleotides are TGTGCCAGCAGTTTTTTCCGTATTGTGAATGAGCAGTTCTTC. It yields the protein CASSFFRIVNEQFF.

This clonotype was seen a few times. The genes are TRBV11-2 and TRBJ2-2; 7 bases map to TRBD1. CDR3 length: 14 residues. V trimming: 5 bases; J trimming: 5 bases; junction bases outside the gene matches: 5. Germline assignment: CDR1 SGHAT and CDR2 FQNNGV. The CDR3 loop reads CASSTLTGTGELFF. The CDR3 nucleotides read TGTGCCAGCAGCACCTTGACAGGGACCGGGGAGCTGTTTTTT.